The clone carrying this TCR beta chain was recorded at least ten times. Its specificity is unknown. Patients were excluded because of uncontrolled infection, other autoimmune disease, pregnancy or lactation. Out of around 10 ml of fresh peripheral blood came the PBMCs. From RNA transcripts, TCR beta CDR3 regions were amplified. During a first-round RT-PCR of the TCR CDR3, the HTBI primer set was used. TCRdb passed the multiplex PCR reads through MiXCR, listing each CDR3 protein once. The sample carries hundreds of thousands of distinct CDR3 sequences, nearly 20% recorded once. This CDR3 region has 15 residues. V was pared by 6 bases and J by 0 bases, with 17 bases between. Per the germline V gene, CDR1 is DFQATT and CDR2 is SNEGSKA (reference sequence). The sample belongs to a study of T cells in Graves' hyperthyroidism and ophthalmopathy. Study-level points and caveats: Peripheral blood also featured most of the thyroid clonotypes expanded above 0.001.

The chain is built from TRBV20-1 and TRBJ1-1, with D possibly TRBD1 on 6 matching bases. This TCR was recovered from a man aged 35 to 55 with Graves' ophthalmopathy. Sequencing was done on a sample of blood. The CDR3, as DNA: TGCAGTGCCCAATCTCCGGGACAAGTGAACACTGAAGCTTTCTTT. It encodes CSAQSPGQVNTEAFF.